The subject of this entry is one T cell receptor beta chain. Its antigen is as yet unknown. V shed 7 bases and J shed 5 bases, with 29 bases lying between them. The germline V gene encodes CDR1 MDHEN and CDR2 SYDVKM. This CDR3 contains 18 residues. The source of the sample is a study of shared clonotypes between healthy human individuals. Study observations and caveats: At large depth, rarefaction still showed sorted-subset sequencing to be incomplete. The study generally estimated greater richness for naive than memory subsets.

How the authors handled the data: ImmunoSEQ output held junction-only sequences without quality scores, so filtering differed. Libraries were prepared by immunoSEQ multiplex PCR; TCRdb keeps only in-frame clonotypes and omits some of them. Clone size and the V and J calls come from that table; the DNA yielded D and trimming. In the table there are nearly 2 million clones, about 95% of which are singletons. Terminally differentiated effector memory CD45RA+ cells were excluded by CCR7 positive selection of CD45RO-negative cells. Donors had no recently reported acute infections or vaccinations and were HIV-negative.

The TCR comes from a man between 18 and 29 years old in good health. Input material: naive CD8+ T cells sorted from blood. The chain employs TRBV28 and TRBJ2-5, with no clear D. Here the CDR3 reads CASTPSVEPKSLFETQYF. CDR3 sequence (DNA): TGTGCCAGCACCCCCTCGGTAGAGCCGAAAAGCCTCTTCGAGACCCAGTACTTC.